This TCR beta chain comes out of a study of T cells after yellow fever vaccination. Notes on the study in general: On re-exposure, the response was weaker but peaked faster, at day 5 versus 15. Post-booster repertoires again held most primary-vaccination clones (about 95% CD4, roughly 88% CD8).

This clonotype was observed a few times. Its antigen remains unidentified. TCRdb used MiXCR to reprocess the 5' RACE reads, holding one entry per CDR3 protein. Of fewer than 450,000 distinct CDR3 sequences in the sample, around 8.1% were seen once. This sequence originates from a man aged 18 to 30 who received the YFV17D yellow fever vaccine. The specimen comprised PBMCs, sampled more than 40 days after the first yellow fever vaccination.

CDR3 amino acids: CASSSALDRGTGGYTF. Here the CDR3 DNA reads TGTGCCAGCAGCTCCGCCCTGGACAGGGGCACGGGTGGCTACACCTTC. The rearrangement uses TRBV7-2 and TRBJ1-2, with TRBD1 identical over 9 bases. Germline V gives CDR1 SGHTA, CDR2 FQGNSA. Trimming removed 4 bases from V and 7 bases from J; junction bases left unmatched: 13. This CDR3 is built from 16 residues.